Below are 18 T cell receptor beta chains sequenced from a single sample in a study of blood T cell repertoires in COVID-19. Assay used: immunoSEQ multiplex PCR; TCRdb lists only in-frame clones, some missing. The table shows 350,000 to 450,000 clones, with 85% occurring only once. The sequenced material came from peripheral blood. These receptors all stem from a woman in her late teens or twenties with acute or convalescent COVID-19.

The chain carries TRBV2 and TRBJ1-5; TRBD1 is a possible D gene (6 bases). The CDR3 covers 14 residues. Trimming cost V 7 bases and J 4 bases, with 14 bases left between them. Germline lookup yields CDR1 SNHLY and CDR2 FYNNEI. DNA of the CDR3: TGTGCCAGCAACGACAGGTCCTCAAATCAGCCCCAGCATTTT. Translated: CASNDRSSNQPQHF.

The rearrangement uses TRBV18 and TRBJ1-3, with 7 bases lining up with TRBD1. The V and J ends lost 4 bases and 7 bases, in that order; junction bases with no gene match: 7. The CDR3 is made up of 14 amino acids. CDR1 and CDR2 from the germline V gene are KGHSH and LQKENI. CDR3 sequence (DNA): TGTGCCAGCTCACGCTGGGACAGCGGGAACACCATATATTTT. Translated: CASSRWDSGNTIYF.

In DNA, the CDR3 is TGTGCCAGTAGTCCAAGCGGGGGTCGCAATGAGCAGTTCTTC. Translating it yields CASSPSGGRNEQFF. V gene TRBV19 combines with J gene TRBJ2-1, with TRBD2 matching 8 bases. With V trimmed by 5 bases and J by 6 bases, 6 bases remained unmatched. Per the germline V gene, CDR1 is LNHDA and CDR2 is SQIVND (reference sequence). The CDR3 length is 14 residues.

This clone was recorded once. The J gene is TRBJ1-4, the V gene TRBV18; 7 bases are a match to TRBD1. The trim removed 6 bases at V and 0 bases at J, leaving 7 bases unmatched. The V gene's germline CDR1 is KGHSH and CDR2 LQKENI. The CDR3 is made up of 16 amino acids. The CDR3 nucleotides are TGTGCCAGCTCGCTGACAGGGAGCGCAACTAATGAAAAACTGTTTTTT. Protein sequence: CASSLTGSATNEKLFF.

The chain employs TRBV7-8 and TRBJ1-1; D perhaps matches TRBD1 (5 bases). Germline V gene sequence: CDR1 SGHVS, CDR2 FQNEAQ. V dropped 5 bases and J dropped 3 bases, with 16 bases sitting between them. CDR3 length equals 15 residues. The CDR3 DNA sequence: TGTGCCAGCAGCCCGTACACGTCGGGGGACACTGAAGCTTTCTTT. It codes for CASSPYTSGDTEAFF.

This chain connects TRBV15 to TRBJ1-2, with 12 nucleotides matching TRBD1. Trimming took 0 bases from V and 7 from J; bases not matched to a gene: 15. The CDR3 contains 19 residues. Per the germline V gene, CDR1 is LNHNV and CDR2 is YYDKDF (reference sequence). In nucleotides, the CDR3 is TGTGCCACCAGCAGAGATTCCCCTTCAGGGACAGGGGGCAGATCTGGCTACACCTTC. It yields the protein CATSRDSPSGTGGRSGYTF.

The rearrangement joins TRBV30 to TRBJ1-1; D is perhaps TRBD1 (5 bases). The CDR3 contains 13 residues. Looked up from germline, CDR1 is GTSNPN and CDR2 is SVGIG (reference sequence). V shed 3 bases and J shed 1 base, with 9 bases lying between them. CDR3 DNA: TGTGCCTGGAGGGGGCTTAGGAACACTGAAGCTTTCTTT. Protein: CAWRGLRNTEAFF.

V is TRBV6-5 and J is TRBJ1-2; 7 positions agree with TRBD1. This CDR3 is 14 amino acids long. The V gene's germline CDR1 is MNHEY and CDR2 SVGAGI. J gave up 7 bases and V 8 bases, and 13 bases lay outside the gene matches. CDR3 DNA sequence: TGTGCCAGCGCCCACAGGGGCCACCCGGGTGGCTACACCTTC. Its translation: CASAHRGHPGGYTF.

This clone was detected only once. The V gene is TRBV7-3, the J gene TRBJ1-2, with no clear D. Trimming left V 2 bases short and J 4 bases short, with 8 bases between. The CDR3 contains 13 residues. Germline values: CDR1 SGHTA, CDR2 FQGTGA. The CDR3 protein is CASSLERGYGYTF. The CDR3 DNA sequence: TGTGCCAGCAGCTTAGAGCGGGGCTATGGCTACACCTTC.

The chain links TRBV7-9 to TRBJ2-7, with D hard to call. V was pared by 3 bases and J by 5 bases, with 8 bases between. CDR1 SEHNR and CDR2 FQNEAQ come from the germline V gene (reference sequence). This CDR3 has 12 residues. In DNA form, the CDR3 reads TGTGCCAGCAGCTTCCAACTGGACGAGCAGTACTTC. Translated: CASSFQLDEQYF.

The genes are TRBV19 and TRBJ1-4; 8 nucleotides line up with TRBD1. V was pared by 4 bases and J by 7 bases, with 8 bases of the junction left unmatched. Germline loops: CDR1 LNHDA, CDR2 SQIVND (reference sequence). CDR3 length equals 15 residues. The CDR3 spells CASSRKTGAPEKLFF. DNA of the CDR3: TGTGCCAGTAGTAGAAAGACAGGGGCGCCTGAAAAACTGTTTTTT.

In this sample, this clone turned up once. This chain links TRBV7-9 with TRBJ2-5; perhaps TRBD2 as D (5 bases). The CDR3 totals 15 residues. The germline V and J ends were trimmed by 2 bases and 5 bases, with 15 bases remaining between them. Germline lookup yields CDR1 SEHNR and CDR2 FQNEAQ (reference sequence). The CDR3 loop is CASSLIRSSGETQYF. Written as DNA, the CDR3 is TGTGCCAGCAGCTTAATCCGGTCATCGGGGGAGACCCAGTACTTC.

The rearrangement joins TRBV20-1 to TRBJ1-1; D uncertain. Germline values: CDR1 DFQATT, CDR2 SNEGSKA (reference sequence). This CDR3 is built from 11 residues. Trimming took 6 bases from V and 10 from J, leaving 15 bases between them. The DNA of the CDR3 is TGCAGTGCCCCTCGGGTACTCGGAGCTTTCTTT. This sequence encodes CSAPRVLGAFF.

CDR3 protein: CASSQTGQGLTYEQYF. As DNA, the CDR3 is TGTGCCAGCAGCCAAACCGGACAGGGGCTCACCTACGAGCAGTACTTC. This chain connects TRBV5-4 to TRBJ2-7, with 9 positions matching TRBD1. Germline loops: CDR1 SGHNT, CDR2 YYREEE (reference sequence). J gave up 2 bases and V 4 bases, and 10 bases lay outside the gene matches. This CDR3 has 16 amino acids.

The rearrangement links TRBV19 to TRBJ1-2, with D possibly TRBD1 on 6 matching bases. Trimming pared 7 bases from V and 2 bases from J, leaving 17 bases between. In germline, CDR1 is LNHDA, CDR2 SQIVND (reference sequence). This CDR3 spans 15 amino acids. The CDR3 nucleotides are TGTGCCAGTAATGACCCGGGACACCCCAACTATGGCTACACCTTC. Protein: CASNDPGHPNYGYTF.

This chain joins TRBV12-3 or TRBV12-4 and TRBJ1-3; no clear D gene. Trimming stripped 5 bases from V and 0 bases from J, with 5 bases between. The CDR3 extends over 13 amino acids. The CDR3 region is CASSKHSGNTIYF. Written as DNA, the CDR3 is TGTGCCAGCAGTAAGCACTCTGGAAACACCATATATTTT.

This chain connects TRBV30 to TRBJ1-1; 9 bases fit TRBD1. The CDR3 is made up of 16 amino acids. The germline V gene encodes CDR1 GTSNPN and CDR2 SVGIG (reference sequence). The ends lost 3 bases at V and 4 bases at J; junction bases unmatched: 12. The chain's CDR3 is CAWSEAGQGRSTEAFF. CDR3 DNA: TGTGCCTGGAGCGAGGCGGGACAGGGACGGAGCACTGAAGCTTTCTTT.

The gene calls are TRBV7-8 and TRBJ1-5; D gene unclear. This CDR3 spans 14 amino acids. The ends were cut back, 1 base at V and 4 bases at J, with 8 bases in the middle. From germline, CDR1 is SGHVS and CDR2 FQNEAQ. The CDR3 is CASSLGLRNQPQHF. CDR3 bases: TGTGCCAGCAGCTTAGGACTTAGGAATCAGCCCCAGCATTTT. Using reference TRBV7-8 and TRBJ1-5 for the parts outside the CDR3, the full variable domain is GAGVSQSPRYKVAKRGQDVALRCDPISGHVSLFWYQQALGQGPEFLTYFQNEAQLDKSGLPSDRFFAERPEGSVSTLKIQRTQQEDSAVYLCASSLGLRNQPQHFGDGTRLSIL.